The 16 T cell receptor beta chains below come from one sample, sequenced in a study of T-cell reconstitution after alpha-beta-depleted transplantation in children (dated by TCRdb to the mid-2010s). Receptors were amplified or captured by PCR. The instrument was an Illumina HiSeq 2500. To normalize quantification of the TCRbeta repertoire, the TCR libraries were built with molecular barcoding that relied on unique molecular identifiers. The public reads were run again by TCRdb, first through fastp at Q25 and then through MiXCR, and only productive beta chains were kept. Each record represents a unique CDR3 protein, reported with the most common genes and DNA among its rows. The sample has about 420,000 distinct CDR3 sequences on record, approximately 11% of them singletons. Clones ranked in the top ten supply roughly 5.5% of the sample. Here the sequenced sample was PBMCs from the stem cell graft donor, taken from the stem cell graft. Receptors originate from a human donor who donated a stem cell graft to a child with acute myeloid leukemia.

This sequence joins TRBV20-1 and TRBJ2-5; 7 bases align to TRBD1. Per the germline V gene, CDR1 is DFQATT and CDR2 is SNEGSKA (reference sequence). The CDR3 loop spans 13 amino acids. The V and J ends lost 6 bases and 5 bases, in that order; junction bases with no gene match: 9. CDR3 DNA sequence: TGCAGTGCCCAAGCCGACAGGGCGGAGACCCAGTACTTC. Translated, it gives CSAQADRAETQYF.

A word on this clonotype: It may be a read error: a sequence one base away is much more abundant. The rearrangement links TRBV20-1 to TRBJ1-5; a possible D gene is TRBD1 (5 bases). The CDR3 length is 13 residues. V was pared by 4 bases and J by 6 bases, with 13 bases between. Germline assignment: CDR1 DFQATT and CDR2 SNEGSKA (reference sequence). The CDR3 coding sequence is TGCAGTGCTAAGGGGAGCGGTGCTCAGCCCCAGCATTTT. Translated: CSAKGSGAQPQHF.

This clonotype was observed a handful of times. This rearrangement joins TRBV7-2 to TRBJ2-4; D possibly corresponds to TRBD2 (5 bases). V was trimmed by 1 base and J by 7 bases, leaving 20 bases between them. This CDR3 has 17 amino acids. CDR1 SGHTA and CDR2 FQGNSA come from the germline V gene. Here the CDR3 reads CASSLGVKEEPGNIQYF. CDR3 nucleotides: TGTGCCAGCAGCTTAGGTGTAAAGGAGGAGCCGGGGAACATTCAGTACTTC.

This clonotype occurred a few times. The chain links TRBV7-8 to TRBJ2-6, with 14 bases identical to TRBD2. Germline V gene lookup returns CDR1 SGHVS and CDR2 FQNEAQ. The CDR3 sequence is 17 residues long. Germline trimming cut 5 bases from V and 2 bases from J; bases unmatched to any gene: 2. This CDR3 is CASSQGLAGAGANVLTF. CDR3 DNA: TGTGCCAGCAGCCAGGGACTAGCGGGAGCTGGGGCCAACGTCCTGACTTTC.

The J gene is TRBJ2-3, the V gene TRBV12-3 or TRBV12-4; 7 bases line up with TRBD1. The V gene end was trimmed by 10 bases and the J gene end by 1 base; junction bases not matched to a gene: 11. The CDR3 is 15 residues long. DNA of the CDR3: TGTGCCAACTCTGAGGGGGACAGCCGCACAGATACGCAGTATTTT. Translation: CANSEGDSRTDTQYF.

This clonotype was detected ten times or more. V is TRBV12-3 or TRBV12-4 and J is TRBJ2-2, with 7 nucleotides matching TRBD1. Germline trimming cut 5 bases from V and 6 bases from J; bases unmatched to any gene: 6. CDR3 size: 14 residues. Here the CDR3 DNA reads TGTGCCAGCAGTACAGGGGATCAAGCCGGGGAGCTGTTTTTT. Residues: CASSTGDQAGELFF.

This chain uses TRBV30 with TRBJ1-2; D is perhaps TRBD1 (5 bases). Germline CDR1 and CDR2: GTSNPN and SVGIG (reference sequence). The CDR3 has 14 residues. V dropped 0 bases and J dropped 7 bases, with 15 bases sitting between them. The CDR3 DNA follows: TGTGCCTGGAGTGTACAGAAGGGGCGCGGTGGCTACACCTTC. Translation gives CAWSVQKGRGGYTF.

V usage is TRBV12-3 or TRBV12-4 and J usage is TRBJ2-1, with TRBD2 matching 13 bases. After removal of 5 bases from V and 1 base from J, the junction contained 5 bases not matched to a gene. The CDR3 length is 17 residues. The CDR3 loop reads CASSPATSGGSYNEQFF. The CDR3 DNA reads TGTGCCAGCAGTCCCGCGACTAGCGGGGGGTCCTACAATGAGCAGTTCTTC.

This chain uses TRBV7-8 with TRBJ1-1; D is unresolved. The CDR3 loop spans 13 amino acids. V lost 2 bases and J 1 base, leaving 5 bases between the germline ends. The germline V gene encodes CDR1 SGHVS and CDR2 FQNEAQ. Written as DNA, the CDR3 is TGTGCCAGCAGCTTAAAGGCGAACACTGAAGCTTTCTTT. Protein sequence: CASSLKANTEAFF.

The CDR3 protein is CASRGLAGGHEQYF. The CDR3 coding sequence is TGTGCCAGCAGGGGACTAGCGGGAGGGCACGAGCAGTACTTC. The chain is built from TRBV7-6 and TRBJ2-7, with 16 bases aligning to TRBD2. This CDR3 has 14 residues. CDR1 SGHVS and CDR2 FNYEAQ come from the germline V gene. V lost 6 bases and J lost 5; bases outside the gene matches: 1.

V usage is TRBV5-1 and J usage is TRBJ1-5; D unresolved. This CDR3 is built from 15 residues. Trimming left V 0 bases short and J 3 bases short, with 10 bases between. The V gene's germline CDR1 is SGHRS and CDR2 YFSETQ. The CDR3 loop reads CASSLDSRPNQPQHF. In DNA, the CDR3 is TGCGCCAGCAGCTTGGACAGCCGTCCCAATCAGCCCCAGCATTTT.

The chain is built from TRBV7-2 and TRBJ2-3; 10 positions agree with TRBD1. This CDR3 spans 15 amino acids. Trimming at V came to 5 bases and at J to 5 bases, leaving 7 bases not matched to a gene. Germline CDR1 and CDR2: SGHTA and FQGNSA. For the CDR3, the DNA is TGTGCCAGCAGCCCACCGGACAGGGGGGAAGATACGCAGTATTTT. Amino acids: CASSPPDRGEDTQYF.

The sample holds many counts of this clonotype. The V gene is TRBV3-1, the J gene TRBJ2-2, with D perhaps matching TRBD1 or TRBD2 (5 bases each). V was trimmed by 2 bases and J by 4 bases, leaving 11 bases between them. The CDR3 is made up of 15 amino acids. Germline values: CDR1 LGHDT, CDR2 YNNKEL (reference sequence). As DNA, the CDR3 is TGTGCCAGCAGCCAATCCTCGGGGCCCACCGGGGAGCTGTTTTTT. Translated: CASSQSSGPTGELFF.

The chain combines TRBV27 with TRBJ1-2, with D possibly TRBD1 on 5 matching bases. The CDR3 length is 15 residues. Germline V lookup: CDR1 MNHEY, CDR2 SMNVEV (reference sequence). The germline V and J ends were trimmed by 3 bases and 3 bases, with 14 bases remaining between them. The CDR3: CASSLGVDRDYGYTF. The DNA of the CDR3 is TGTGCCAGCAGTTTGGGAGTTGACAGAGACTATGGCTACACCTTC.

The gene calls are TRBV27 and TRBJ1-5; 7 bases are a match to TRBD1. With 6 bases clipped from V and 9 bases from J, the junction kept 11 bases outside the gene matches. Germline V gene data show CDR1 as MNHEY and CDR2 as SMNVEV (reference sequence). The CDR3 runs to 14 residues. The CDR3 loop reads CASSTNRGGRPQHF. The CDR3 bases are TGTGCCAGCAGCACTAACAGGGGAGGACGGCCCCAGCATTTT.

This clonotype was recorded at least ten times. The chain has TRBV9 and TRBJ2-1; tentatively, D is TRBD1 or TRBD2 (5 bases each). This CDR3 is built from 15 residues. Germline CDR1 is SGDLS and CDR2 is YYNGEE. V lost 3 bases and J lost 0, with 10 bases in between. The CDR3 coding sequence is TGTGCCAGCAGCGGTCCAGGGAGCTCCTACAATGAGCAGTTCTTC. It yields the protein CASSGPGSSYNEQFF.